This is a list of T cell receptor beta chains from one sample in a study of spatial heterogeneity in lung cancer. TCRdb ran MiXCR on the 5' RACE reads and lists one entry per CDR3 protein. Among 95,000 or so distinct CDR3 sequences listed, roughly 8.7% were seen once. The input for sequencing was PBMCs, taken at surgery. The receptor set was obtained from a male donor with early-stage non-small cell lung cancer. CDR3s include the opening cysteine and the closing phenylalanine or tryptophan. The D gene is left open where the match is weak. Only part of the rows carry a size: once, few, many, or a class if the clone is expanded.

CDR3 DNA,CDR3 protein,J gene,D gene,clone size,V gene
TGCGCCAGCAGCTCACTAGCGGGGGAGTACACAGATACGCAGTATTTT,CASSSLAGEYTDTQYF,TRBJ2-3,TRBD2,NA,TRBV5-1
TGTGCCAGCAGCGTCAGTGAGGATATTTCGCAGTATTTT,CASSVSEDISQYF,TRBJ2-3,NA,few,TRBV9
TGTGCCAGCAGTCCCTGGTCCCGGAGCCAGCCCCAGCATTTT,CASSPWSRSQPQHF,TRBJ1-5,NA,few,TRBV6-2/TRBV6-3
TGTGCCAGCAGCTGGGGACTAGCGGGATCGAACACCGGGGAGCTGTTTTTT,CASSWGLAGSNTGELFF,TRBJ2-2,TRBD2,many,TRBV5-4
TGCGCCAGCAGCTTACAGGGGTTAGGGTCCTACGAGCAGTACTTC,CASSLQGLGSYEQYF,TRBJ2-7,TRBD1,NA,TRBV5-1
TGTGCCAGCAGCTCGGGGGCAGCCAGCCAAGAGACCCAGTACTTC,CASSSGAASQETQYF,TRBJ2-5,NA,many,TRBV7-2
TGTGCCAGCAGCCAAGACGGGGCAGGCACCGGGGAGCTGTTTTTT,CASSQDGAGTGELFF,TRBJ2-2,NA,many,TRBV3-1
TGCGCCAGCAGCCAAGAAGTATCGGGGGAAGAAAAACTGTTTTTT,CASSQEVSGEEKLFF,TRBJ1-4,NA,few,TRBV4-3
TGCAGTGCTAGAAATTTGGGGACGGCCCACTACGAGCAGTACTTC,CSARNLGTAHYEQYF,TRBJ2-7,NA,many,TRBV20-1
TGCAGCGTTGAAAGGGGAGCAGGGTGGGAGACCCAGTACTTC,CSVERGAGWETQYF,TRBJ2-5,NA,many,TRBV29-1
TGCAGTGCAGTAGCGGGAGGGCTTAACATTCAGTACTTC,CSAVAGGLNIQYF,TRBJ2-4,TRBD2,many,TRBV20-1
TGTGCCAGCAGCGTAGCGGGGACGGCCTACACTGAAGCTTTCTTT,CASSVAGTAYTEAFF,TRBJ1-1,NA,NA,TRBV9
TGTGCCAGCAGGTTTAGAAGCCTTAAAGAGACCCAGTACTTC,CASRFRSLKETQYF,TRBJ2-5,NA,many,TRBV28
TGTGCCAGCAGCCCGGACAGGGTAGTGCAGCCCCAGCATTTT,CASSPDRVVQPQHF,TRBJ1-5,TRBD1,few,TRBV7-2
TGTGCCAGCAGGCGGGACTCTGGGGCCAACGTCCTGACTTTC,CASRRDSGANVLTF,TRBJ2-6,NA,few,TRBV27
TGTGCCAGCAGTTACGGGATCAGCGGCTACACCTTC,CASSYGISGYTF,TRBJ1-2,NA,many,TRBV6-2/TRBV6-3
TGTGCCAGCAGTCTGGGACTGAGGTCCTACAATGAGCAGTTCTTC,CASSLGLRSYNEQFF,TRBJ2-1,NA,NA,TRBV12-3/TRBV12-4
TGTGCCAGCAGCGATTCGAAAGGATCTAACTATGGCTACACCTTC,CASSDSKGSNYGYTF,TRBJ1-2,NA,NA,TRBV2
TGCAGTGCAACAGGAACATACAATGAGCAGTTCTTC,CSATGTYNEQFF,TRBJ2-1,NA,NA,TRBV20-1
TGTGCCAGCTCACCGGTGCAGGGTACCACTGAAGCTTTCTTT,CASSPVQGTTEAFF,TRBJ1-1,NA,NA,TRBV18
TGTGCCAGCAGTTACCGAGGACAGGGGAGTCCCTATGGCTACACCTTC,CASSYRGQGSPYGYTF,TRBJ1-2,TRBD1,many,TRBV6-2/TRBV6-3
TGTGCCAGCAGCTTAACCCGCCAAAACACCGGGGAGCTGTTTTTT,CASSLTRQNTGELFF,TRBJ2-2,NA,many,TRBV11-1
TGTGCCAGCAGTGAAATATGGTCCTCTGGAAACACCATATATTTT,CASSEIWSSGNTIYF,TRBJ1-3,NA,few,TRBV6-1
TGTGCCAGCAGTCCCCCGGGACTTTTGGGGGAGACCCAGTACTTC,CASSPPGLLGETQYF,TRBJ2-5,NA,NA,TRBV6-2/TRBV6-3
TGCGCCAGCAGCTCGCCTGGACGGATACAAGAGACCCAGTACTTC,CASSSPGRIQETQYF,TRBJ2-5,NA,few,TRBV5-1
TGTGCCAGCAGTGTTGGGCTGGGGGTCGATACGCAGTATTTT,CASSVGLGVDTQYF,TRBJ2-3,NA,few,TRBV2
TGCGCCAGCAGTGAGTCGGGACTAGCGGGAGGAAGGGGTGAGCAGTTCTTC,CASSESGLAGGRGEQFF,TRBJ2-1,TRBD2,many,TRBV10-2
TGTGCCAGCTCACCAGTCCCCGGGGAGCTGTTTTTT,CASSPVPGELFF,TRBJ2-2,NA,few,TRBV18
TGTGCCAGCAGCGGACTAGCGGGAGAAGAGACCCAGTACTTC,CASSGLAGEETQYF,TRBJ2-5,TRBD2,NA,TRBV11-1
TGTGCCAGCAAGGGCGGGAGTGGTGAGACCCAGTACTTC,CASKGGSGETQYF,TRBJ2-5,TRBD2,NA,TRBV2
TGTGCCAGTAGTTCCTGGGGACAGGAGATTACGCAGTATTTT,CASSSWGQEITQYF,TRBJ2-3,TRBD1,many,TRBV19
TGTGCCATCAGACCCTCAGGGGACGGGGCCAACGTCCTGACTTTC,CAIRPSGDGANVLTF,TRBJ2-6,NA,few,TRBV10-3
TGCAGTGCTCCTACAGCGAACTCCTACAATGAGCAGTTCTTC,CSAPTANSYNEQFF,TRBJ2-1,NA,NA,TRBV20-1
TGTGCCAGCAGCCCTCAGAGCTCCTATAATTCACCCCTCCACTTT,CASSPQSSYNSPLHF,TRBJ1-6,NA,NA,TRBV6-5
TGTGCCAGCAGCGTAGCGTCCCGGGCGGGGTACAATGAGCAGTTCTTC,CASSVASRAGYNEQFF,TRBJ2-1,NA,few,TRBV9
TGTGCCAGCAGTGCCACCGGGACAGTTTACTACGAGCAGTACTTC,CASSATGTVYYEQYF,TRBJ2-7,TRBD1,many,TRBV28
TGTGCCAGCAGTTTGAACGCTGGGACTGAAGCTTTCTTT,CASSLNAGTEAFF,TRBJ1-1,NA,many,TRBV12-3/TRBV12-4
TGTGCCGCCAGCAGAGATGTCTCCTACGAGCAGTACTTC,CAASRDVSYEQYF,TRBJ2-7,NA,NA,TRBV15
TGTGCCAGCAGCACCCAGGGGCTCCAGACAGATACGCAGTATTTT,CASSTQGLQTDTQYF,TRBJ2-3,NA,few,TRBV9
TGTGCCAGCAGTTTACCGGACAGGGCGTGGGATCAGTACTTC,CASSLPDRAWDQYF,TRBJ2-7,TRBD1,many,TRBV28